Following are 14 T cell receptor beta chains from one sample sequenced in a study of Graves' ophthalmopathy and Graves' hyperthyroidism. Amplification of TCR beta CDR3 regions used RNA transcripts. The library came from an HTBI-primed first-round RT-PCR and a second-round multiplex PCR. MiXCR, applied by TCRdb to the multiplex PCR reads, yields one record per CDR3 protein. Of some 350,000 distinct CDR3 sequences listed, about a sixth are singletons. The material sequenced was peripheral blood. All receptors come from an adult woman with stable Graves' hyperthyroidism.

As to this clonotype: A read error is possible here, since a much larger clone lies one base away. This chain joins TRBV10-3 and TRBJ2-7; D is perhaps TRBD1 (6 bases). This CDR3 has 13 amino acids. CDR1 and CDR2 from the germline V gene are ENHRY and SYGVKD. The CDR3 reads CPIRNLQGDEQYF. In DNA, the CDR3 is TGTCCCATCAGGAACTTACAGGGAGACGAGCAGTACTTC.

A note on this clonotype: This may be a read error: a much more frequent sequence differs by one nucleotide. This chain connects TRBV30 to TRBJ2-2; 8 positions agree with TRBD2. This CDR3 region has 13 residues. CDR1 and CDR2 (germline): GTSNPN, SVGIG (reference sequence). The CDR3 protein is CAWRGLGTGELLF. The CDR3 DNA reads as TGTGCCTGGAGGGGACTAGGCACCGGGGAGCTGTTGTTT.

This clonotype showed up many times. The CDR3, as DNA: TGTGCCACCAGCCGCGACGGACAGGGCAATCAGCCCCAGCATTTT. The encoded protein is CATSRDGQGNQPQHF. J is TRBJ1-5 and V is TRBV15, with 7 bases identical to TRBD1. The CDR3 totals 15 residues. The V and J ends lost 5 bases and 2 bases, in that order; junction bases with no gene match: 6. CDR1 LNHNV and CDR2 YYDKDF come from the germline V gene (reference sequence).

This clonotype was detected only a few times. Here the CDR3 reads CASSQGVYSNQPQHF. CDR3 DNA sequence: TGCGCCAGCAGCCAAGGAGTTTATAGCAATCAGCCCCAGCATTTT. The chain is built from TRBV4-3 and TRBJ1-5; no definite D call. The CDR3 has 15 amino acids. Trimming cost V 1 base and J 0 bases, with 7 bases left between them. Germline loops: CDR1 LGHNA, CDR2 YSLEER.

This clonotype has a count of ten or more. The chain is built from TRBV5-1 and TRBJ1-2; no definite D call. Deletions cut 4 bases from V and 4 bases from J, with 11 bases between. The CDR3 sequence is 13 residues long. Germline assignment: CDR1 SGHRS and CDR2 YFSETQ. The CDR3 DNA is TGCGCCAGCAGCGGAACGGCGGGCTATGGCTACACCTTC. It specifies CASSGTAGYGYTF.

The table lists this clonotype with many counts. The rearrangement joins TRBV20-1 to TRBJ2-5; TRBD1 matches at 9 bases. Germline V CDR1 and CDR2: DFQATT, SNEGSKA (reference sequence). V was clipped by 5 bases and J by 10 bases; unmatched bases: 11. This CDR3 spans 13 amino acids. In DNA form, the CDR3 reads TGCAGTGCTGCGACAGGGGGTAGGAGAGACCAGTACTTC. Translating it yields CSAATGGRRDQYF.

This clonotype was counted many times. This chain connects TRBV7-8 to TRBJ2-2; no firm D call. This CDR3 spans 13 amino acids. Trimming took 2 bases from V and 7 from J, leaving 8 bases between them. Germline values: CDR1 SGHVS, CDR2 FQNEAQ. The CDR3 sequence is CASSLNLGGELFF. DNA of the CDR3: TGTGCCAGCAGCTTAAACCTTGGCGGGGAGCTGTTTTTT.

This chain links TRBV6-2 or TRBV6-3 with TRBJ2-2; TRBD1 agrees at 7 bases. The CDR3 is made up of 14 amino acids. Germline V gene data show CDR1 as MNHEY and CDR2 as SVGEGT. The V gene end was trimmed by 4 bases and the J gene end by 5 bases; junction bases not matched to a gene: 4. CDR3 residues: CASSSDRPTGELFF. The DNA of the CDR3 is TGTGCCAGCAGTTCGGACAGGCCAACCGGGGAGCTGTTTTTT.

This clonotype has at least ten counts. The CDR3 protein is CSARDIRGRTEAFF. The CDR3, as DNA: TGCAGTGCTAGAGATATCAGGGGACGGACTGAAGCTTTCTTT. The rearrangement joins TRBV20-1 to TRBJ1-1, with D tentatively TRBD1 (6 bases). The germline V gene has CDR1 DFQATT and CDR2 SNEGSKA (reference sequence). V was shortened by 0 bases and J by 5 bases, with 13 bases between the two germline ends. There are 14 residues in the CDR3.

This clonotype appeared many times. CDR3 protein: CASSLSYYGYTF. The CDR3, as DNA: TGTGCCAGCAGTTTGTCCTACTATGGCTACACCTTC. The V call is TRBV28, the J call TRBJ1-2; D is unresolved. Trimming stripped 3 bases from V and 3 bases from J, with 5 bases between. The V gene's germline CDR1 is MDHEN and CDR2 SYDVKM. There are 12 residues in the CDR3.

The V call is TRBV19, the J call TRBJ2-7; D is unresolved. The V and J ends lost 3 bases and 7 bases respectively, with 13 bases between them. Germline-derived CDR1 and CDR2 are LNHDA and SQIVND (reference sequence). The CDR3 runs to 13 residues. The CDR3 DNA is TGTGCCAGTAGTATGGGCCTCTTGGGTGAGCAGTACTTC. Its protein is CASSMGLLGEQYF.

This clonotype was observed many times. CDR3 in amino acids: CASSTLPLARGYTF. In DNA form, the CDR3 reads TGTGCCAGCAGTACACTACCCCTCGCGAGGGGCTACACCTTC. J is TRBJ1-2 and V is TRBV28; D remains unclear. V was shortened by 5 bases and J by 8 bases, with 18 bases between the two germline ends. Germline V lookup: CDR1 MDHEN, CDR2 SYDVKM. The CDR3 is 14 amino acids.

There are many counts of this clonotype. This chain uses TRBV7-6 with TRBJ2-7, with 7 positions matching TRBD2. Germline loops: CDR1 SGHVS, CDR2 FNYEAQ. The CDR3 extends over 13 amino acids. Trimming took 1 base from V and 6 from J; bases not matched to a gene: 3. CDR3 bases: TGTGCCAGCAGCTTAGGGGGGGGGTCCGAGCAGTACTTC. Translation: CASSLGGGSEQYF.

This clonotype has a count of ten or more. The genes are TRBV20-1 and TRBJ1-2, with TRBD1 identical over 9 bases. The CDR3 length is 14 residues. With V trimmed by 5 bases and J by 4 bases, 8 bases remained unmatched. Germline values: CDR1 DFQATT, CDR2 SNEGSKA (reference sequence). CDR3 residues: CSARGTGTGYGYTF. The CDR3 nucleotides read TGCAGTGCTCGAGGGACAGGGACGGGCTATGGCTACACCTTC.